The 7 T cell receptor beta chains below were found in one sample sequenced in a study of blood T cell repertoires in COVID-19. TCRdb's table, derived via immunoSEQ multiplex PCR, lists solely in-frame clones and lacks some. The sample carries 330,000 or so clones, 88% recorded once. Source material: PBMCs or T cells enriched from blood (not recorded which). The source is a woman in her thirties who had been exposed to COVID-19.

The chain is built from TRBV18 and TRBJ2-3, with 8 nucleotides matching TRBD2. The CDR3 extends over 17 amino acids. V was pared by 0 bases and J by 0 bases, with 5 bases of the junction left unmatched. The germline CDR1 and CDR2 sequences are KGHSH and LQKENI. The CDR3 reads CASSPPVSGGSTDTQYF. For the CDR3, the DNA is TGTGCCAGCTCACCACCGGTCAGCGGGGGAAGCACAGATACGCAGTATTTT.

The chain joins TRBV10-2 to TRBJ1-1; the match to TRBD1 covers 11 bases. Trimming cost V 6 bases and J 5 bases; bases outside gene matches: 5. The germline CDR1 and CDR2 sequences are WSHSY and SAAADI. CDR3 length equals 14 residues. The CDR3 nucleotides are TGCGCCAGCAGGGGGGGACAGGGGGTGACTGAAGCTTTCTTT. Translation: CASRGGQGVTEAFF.

CDR3 sequence reads: CASSLVPAGSNQPQHF. As DNA, the CDR3 is TGTGCCAGCAGCTTAGTGCCTGCGGGAAGCAATCAGCCCCAGCATTTT. This chain joins TRBV7-2 and TRBJ1-5, with D unresolved. Germline CDR1 is SGHTA and CDR2 is FQGNSA. Trimming shortened V by 1 base and J by 1 base, and 11 bases separated the two germline ends. CDR3 length: 16 residues.

This clone has more than one count but fewer than ten. The V gene is TRBV9, the J gene TRBJ2-7; 8 bases map to TRBD2. V lost 0 bases, J lost 2 bases, and 7 bases stayed unmatched. The CDR3 spans 16 residues. Germline V gene data show CDR1 as SGDLS and CDR2 as YYNGEE. CDR3 bases: TGTGCCAGCAGCGTAGCCGGTAGCGGGACCCCCTACGAGCAGTACTTC. It codes for CASSVAGSGTPYEQYF. Based on the CDR3 plus reference TRBV9 and TRBJ2-7, the full variable domain is DSGVTQTPKHLITATGQRVTLRCSPRSGDLSVYWYQQSLDQGLQFLIQYYNGEERAKGNILERFSAQQFPDLHSELNLSSLELGDSALYFCASSVAGSGTPYEQYFGPGTRLTVT.

The chain employs TRBV2 and TRBJ2-3, with D possibly TRBD2 on 5 matching bases. Germline V CDR1 and CDR2: SNHLY, FYNNEI. V lost 3 bases and J 0 bases, leaving 19 bases between the germline ends. The CDR3 contains 18 residues. The DNA of the CDR3 is TGTGCCAGCAGTGACGCGTACAAACTAGACTCTAGCACAGATACGCAGTATTTT. Translated: CASSDAYKLDSSTDTQYF. Filled out from reference TRBV2 and TRBJ2-3, the complete variable domain reads EPEVTQTPSHQVTQMGQEVILRCVPISNHLYFYWYRQILGQKVEFLVSFYNNEISEKSEIFDDQFSVERPDGSNFTLKIRSTKLEDSAMYFCASSDAYKLDSSTDTQYFGPGTRLTVL.

This clone was seen just once. The chain employs TRBV3-1 (or the pseudogene TRBV3-2) and TRBJ1-2, with D possibly TRBD1 on 6 matching bases. V lost 2 bases to trimming and J lost 7 bases, with 14 bases between them. The CDR3 runs to 14 residues. Germline V gene lookup returns CDR1 LGHDT and CDR2 YNNKEL (reference sequence). The CDR3 bases are TGTGCCAGCAGCCAACGGGGGGGCGCGGTTGGCTACACCTTC. It is translated as CASSQRGGAVGYTF.

The chain combines TRBV27 with TRBJ1-6, with TRBD1 matching over 9 bases. The CDR3 contains 15 residues. Germline CDR1 and CDR2: MNHEY and SMNVEV (reference sequence). Germline trimming cut 5 bases from V and 10 bases from J; bases unmatched to any gene: 9. CDR3 sequence (DNA): TGTGCCAGCAGTGACTACAGGGGGCTCGGGTCACCCCTCCACTTT. It translates to CASSDYRGLGSPLHF.